What follows is one T cell receptor (beta chain) and its context. Antigen: not known. Distinct nucleotide sequences in the sample also encode this CDR3. Using immunoSEQ multiplex PCR, the repertoire was profiled, and TCRdb retains in-frame clones only, with some absent. The data show about 2.3 million clones, with under 95% seen just once and around 0.35% held by the top ten. The sample comes from a study of shared clonotypes between healthy human individuals. The wider study: Used for every donor were three CD4 naive, three CD4 memory, two CD8 naive and one CD8 memory plate.

Study-level points and caveats: Larger estimated richness was generally recorded for naive subsets relative to memory subsets.

The V end lost 6 bases, the J end lost 1 base, and 4 bases lay between the germline ends. The germline V gene encodes CDR1 MGHDK and CDR2 SYGVNS. The CDR3 is 13 residues long. The TCR originated in a man younger than 35 in good health. Some clones in this sample may be carry-over from other donors' samples. The V and J genes are TRBV25-1 and TRBJ2-6, with unresolved D. The specimen was naive CD4+ T cells from PBMCs. Subset denoted: CD45RA+ positively selected. CDR3 protein: CASRVSGANVLTF. As DNA, the CDR3 is TGTGCCAGCAGGGTTTCTGGGGCCAACGTCCTGACTTTC.